This T cell receptor beta chain was identified during a study of chemoradiotherapy in HPV16-positive cancers. On the study more broadly: Candidate HPV-specific T-cell clones and common TCR motifs came from functional assays in a couple of HPV16-positive patients.

Repertoires were sampled repeatedly during chemoradiotherapy. Study-wide results and limits: The functional HPV-specific definition rests on just two HPV16-positive patients. Candidate HPV-specific clones and E7-related TCR motifs grew in tumor during treatment.

The CDR3 is 17 amino acids. The germline V and J ends were trimmed by 1 base and 4 bases, with 19 bases remaining between them. Germline CDR1 LGHNA, CDR2 YSLEER. On this clone itself: Its specificity is unknown.

Method: immunoSEQ multiplex PCR; TCRdb's copy keeps in-frame clones and lacks some. Counted here are 20,000 to 25,000 clones, 70% to 90% occurring once; the ten biggest clones make up approximately 4.6%. The rearrangement uses TRBV4-3 and TRBJ1-1, with TRBD1 as a possible D gene (6 bases). The specimen comprised blood, sampled from a patient who underwent chemoradiotherapy. The receptor was isolated from a human donor with HPV-associated anogenital cancer. The CDR3 loop is CASSQGPPRQGSTEAFF. CDR3 nucleotides: TGCGCCAGCAGCCAAGGCCCTCCCAGGCAGGGGAGCACTGAAGCTTTCTTT.